Listed below are T cell receptor beta chains from one sample, sequenced in a study of cytotoxic CD8 clonotypes in ibrutinib-treated CLL. Sequenced by immunoSEQ multiplex PCR; TCRdb stores in-frame clones only, minus some. Of tens of thousands of clones in the sample, 49% are singletons; the top ten hold 15% to 20%. Material: PBMCs, obtained before ibrutinib treatment. Receptor source: a human donor with chronic lymphocytic leukemia. The CDR3 runs from the conserved cysteine through the conserved F or W. The order of the fields is V gene, J gene, CDR3 length, D gene, clone size, CDR3 protein, CDR3 DNA. The D gene is left open where the match is weak. The listing skips clone size in some rows; elsewhere it reads once, few, many or a size class.

TRBV5-1	TRBJ1-6	14	NA	NA	CASSLDSNNSPLHF	TGCGCCAGCAGCCTCGACAGCAATAATTCACCCCTCCACTTT
TRBV6-1	TRBJ2-7	15	TRBD2	NA	CASTPSSGGRDEQYF	TGTGCCAGCACCCCCTCTAGCGGGGGTCGTGACGAGCAGTACTTC
TRBV7-9	TRBJ1-2	16	NA	NA	CASSHLPRDDRYGYTF	TGTGCCAGCAGCCACTTACCCCGGGATGACCGTTATGGCTACACCTTC
TRBV28	TRBJ1-2	14	NA	few	CASSLRGANYGYTF	TGTGCCAGCAGTTTGAGGGGCGCTAACTATGGCTACACCTTC
TRBV14	TRBJ2-1	11	NA	few	CASSAGFEQFF	TGTGCCAGCAGCGCCGGTTTTGAGCAGTTCTTC
TRBV25-1	TRBJ1-6	18	NA	NA	CASSGPQAFSPYNSPLHF	TGTGCCAGCAGTGGCCCACAGGCTTTCAGCCCCTATAATTCACCCCTCCACTTT
TRBV4-1	TRBJ1-1	14	NA	few	CASSQGPSNTEAFF	TGCGCCAGCAGCCAAGGACCGTCAAACACTGAAGCTTTCTTT
TRBV9	TRBJ1-2	11	NA	NA	CASRPPRGYTF	TGTGCCAGCAGACCCCCTCGGGGCTACACCTTC
TRBV7-3	TRBJ2-1	13	NA	NA	CASSGMTANEQFF	TGTGCCAGCAGCGGAATGACGGCCAATGAGCAGTTCTTC
TRBV19	TRBJ2-2	16	TRBD2	NA	CASSIGALAGTGELFF	TGTGCCAGTAGTATAGGGGCATTAGCGGGGACCGGGGAGCTGTTTTTT
TRBV9	TRBJ2-5	13	NA	NA	CASSLDYQETQYF	TGTGCCAGCAGCTTGGACTATCAAGAGACCCAGTACTTC
TRBV7-2	TRBJ1-6	17	NA	NA	CASSPGYFSGYNSPLHF	TGTGCCAGCAGCCCCGGGTACTTTTCTGGGTATAATTCACCCCTCCACTTT
TRBV5-1	TRBJ2-2	17	TRBD2	NA	CASSLARTSENTGELFF	TGCGCCAGCAGCTTGGCGCGGACTAGCGAGAACACCGGGGAGCTGTTTTTT
TRBV7-4	TRBJ2-1	17	NA	NA	CASRPPSGARSYNEQFF	TGTGCCAGCAGACCCCCCTCCGGTGCGAGGTCCTACAATGAGCAGTTCTTC
TRBV6-5	TRBJ1-5	13	TRBD1	few	CASRSRGVQPQHF	TGTGCCAGCAGGAGCAGGGGGGTTCAGCCCCAGCATTTT
TRBV9	TRBJ2-7	12	TRBD2	NA	CASGRTSSEQYF	TGTGCCAGCGGCCGGACTAGCTCAGAACAGTACTTC
TRBV2	TRBJ2-3	14	TRBD2	NA	CASGGLAITDTQYF	TGTGCCAGCGGGGGACTAGCGATCACAGATACGCAGTATTTT
TRBV5-4	TRBJ2-7	17	TRBD1	NA	CASSLGGGQGRPYEQYF	TGTGCCAGCAGCTTGGGAGGGGGACAGGGGCGGCCCTACGAGCAGTACTTC
TRBV9	TRBJ1-1	17	NA	few	CASSEPSYRVGNTEAFF	TGTGCCAGCAGCGAGCCCTCATACAGGGTGGGGAACACTGAAGCTTTCTTT
TRBV6-6	TRBJ2-5	15	TRBD1	NA	CASSYAPGTVETQYF	TGTGCCAGCAGTTACGCCCCCGGGACAGTGGAGACCCAGTACTTC
TRBV5-8	TRBJ2-1	15	NA	NA	CASSWYRGYHNEQFF	TGTGCCAGCAGCTGGTACAGAGGGTACCACAATGAGCAGTTCTTC
TRBV12-5	TRBJ1-4	14	NA	few	CASDTGQTNEKLFF	TGTGCTAGTGACACAGGGCAAACCAATGAAAAACTGTTTTTT
TRBV4-1	TRBJ2-5	14	TRBD2	NA	CASSLLAGGSPQYF	TGCGCCAGCAGCCTACTAGCGGGGGGCTCCCCCCAGTACTTC
TRBV7-9	TRBJ1-2	13	NA	NA	CASSLGGAYGYTF	TGTGCCAGCAGCTTGGGTGGGGCATATGGCTACACCTTC
TRBV11-2	TRBJ2-5	12	NA	NA	CASRYWGETQYF	TGTGCCAGCAGGTATTGGGGAGAGACCCAGTACTTC
TRBV6-6	TRBJ2-5	16	TRBD2	few	CASSYFGGGYQETQYF	TGTGCCAGCAGTTACTTTGGCGGGGGGTACCAAGAGACCCAGTACTTC
TRBV19	TRBJ1-1	16	NA	NA	CASSLRTGRENTEAFF	TGTGCCAGTAGTCTACGGACGGGACGGGAGAACACTGAAGCTTTCTTT
TRBV30	TRBJ1-2	15	NA	few	CAWSGGLTRDYGYTF	TGTGCCTGGAGTGGGGGCCTGACGCGTGACTATGGCTACACCTTC
TRBV9	TRBJ1-1	16	NA	few	CASSVGADSWYTEAFF	TGTGCCAGCAGCGTAGGGGCAGATTCCTGGTACACTGAAGCTTTCTTT
TRBV4-1	TRBJ1-3	16	NA	NA	CASSQAPTGAGNTIYF	TGCGCCAGCAGCCAAGCTCCGACCGGAGCTGGAAACACCATATATTTT
TRBV2	TRBJ2-3	15	TRBD2	few	CASTLGLVATDTQYF	TGTGCCAGCACCTTGGGACTAGTTGCAACAGATACGCAGTATTTT
TRBV21-1	TRBJ2-4	20	NA	NA	CASTQGQGGLLAREKNIQYF	TGTGCCAGCACCCAGGGCCAGGGAGGGTTGTTGGCGAGAGAAAAAAACATTCAGTACTTC
TRBV28	TRBJ1-2	10	NA	NA	CVTARNGYTF	TGTGTTACAGCCAGGAATGGCTACACCTTC
TRBV6-5	TRBJ1-1	14	NA	NA	CASSSRTGNTEAFF	TGTGCCAGCAGTTCCCGGACGGGGAACACTGAAGCTTTCTTT
TRBV6-1	TRBJ1-2	15	NA	NA	CASSGRTDTNYGYTF	TGTGCCAGCAGTGGACGGACAGATACTAACTATGGCTACACCTTC
TRBV5-1	TRBJ1-4	14	NA	NA	CASSVRDPREKLFF	TGCGCCAGCAGCGTCCGGGACCCTAGAGAAAAACTGTTTTTT
TRBV28	TRBJ2-1	17	NA	NA	CASSSPKTGTLYNEQFF	TGTGCCAGCAGTTCCCCAAAGACAGGGACTCTATACAATGAGCAGTTCTTC
TRBV9	TRBJ2-2	11	NA	NA	CASSAQGELFF	TGTGCCAGCAGCGCCCAGGGGGAGCTGTTTTTT
TRBV11-3	TRBJ2-2	15	TRBD2	few	CASSPVGRGTGELFF	TGTGCCAGCAGCCCTGTGGGGAGGGGCACCGGGGAGCTGTTTTTT
TRBV7-6	TRBJ1-2	13	NA	few	CASSLDGNYGYTF	TGTGCCAGCAGCTTGGACGGAAACTATGGCTACACCTTC
TRBV6-5	TRBJ1-1	14	NA	once	CASSPGYLNTEAFF	TGTGCCAGCAGTCCAGGGTACCTGAACACTGAAGCTTTCTTT
TRBV7-2	TRBJ2-1	15	TRBD2	few	CASSFLLADNNEQFF	TGTGCCAGCAGCTTTTTGCTAGCGGACAACAATGAGCAGTTCTTC
TRBV5-4	TRBJ1-2	15	TRBD1	NA	CASSSGQGSARGYTF	TGTGCCAGCAGCTCAGGACAGGGATCTGCTCGTGGCTACACCTTC
TRBV29-1	TRBJ2-3	15	NA	few	CSADLDRASTDTQYF	TGCAGCGCTGACTTGGACAGAGCTAGCACAGATACGCAGTATTTT
TRBV10-3	TRBJ2-7	13	TRBD1	few	CAISVDRDYEQYF	TGTGCCATCAGCGTGGACAGGGACTACGAGCAGTACTTC